This TCR beta chain was sequenced during a study of blood T cell repertoires in COVID-19. Study background: The United States, Italy and Spain supplied acute and convalescent COVID-19 samples.

The authors' processing: Amplification of reference gene primers provided the estimated nucleated cell counts. The repertoire was sequenced with immunoSEQ multiplex PCR; TCRdb's copy has only in-frame clones and lacks some. Clone size and V and J calls were adopted from that table, with D and trimming inferred from the DNA. The sample includes about 150,000 clones, more than 75% of them seen just once. This receptor was obtained from a man in his 70s with acute or convalescent COVID-19. Material for sequencing was peripheral blood.

The CDR3 coding sequence is TGTGCCAGCAGCCCGACAGGGCTAGGGGACTACGAGCAGTACTTC. Translation gives CASSPTGLGDYEQYF. The chain couples TRBV7-3 to TRBJ2-7; 7 nucleotides match TRBD1. The CDR3 consists of 15 residues. Germline values: CDR1 SGHTA, CDR2 FQGTGA. The junction had 10 bases not matched to a gene; V was cut back by 5 bases and J by 3 bases.